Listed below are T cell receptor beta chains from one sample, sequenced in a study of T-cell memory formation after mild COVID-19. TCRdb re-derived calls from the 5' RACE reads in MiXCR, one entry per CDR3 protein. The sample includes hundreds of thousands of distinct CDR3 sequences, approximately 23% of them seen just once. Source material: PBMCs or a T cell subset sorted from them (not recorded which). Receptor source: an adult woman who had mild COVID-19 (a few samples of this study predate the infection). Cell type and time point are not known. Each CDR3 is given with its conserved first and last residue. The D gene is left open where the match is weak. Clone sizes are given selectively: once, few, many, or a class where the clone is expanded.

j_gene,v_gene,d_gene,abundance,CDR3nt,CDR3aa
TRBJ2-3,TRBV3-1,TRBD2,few,TGTGCCAGCAGCCAAACCCCACCAAGCGGGAGTCTCACAGATACGCAGTATTTT,CASSQTPPSGSLTDTQYF
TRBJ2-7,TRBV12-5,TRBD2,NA,TGTGCTAGTGGTTTGGATATCCCCCTTAGCGGGAGCGGAACCTACGAGCAGTACTTC,CASGLDIPLSGSGTYEQYF
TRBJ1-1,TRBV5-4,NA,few,TGTGCCAGCAGCTTGGATTGGGGAGGGGACACTGAAGCTTTCTTT,CASSLDWGGDTEAFF
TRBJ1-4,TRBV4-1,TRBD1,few,TGCGCCAGCAGCCAGACAGGGTTTGGAAAACTGTTTTTT,CASSQTGFGKLFF
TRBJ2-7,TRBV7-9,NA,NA,TGTGCCAGCAGCCAATACGGGACGTTCTACGAGCAGTACTTC,CASSQYGTFYEQYF
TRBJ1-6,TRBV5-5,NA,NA,TGTGCCAGCAGCTTGGTTCAGGGTGGTAATTCACCCCTCCACTTT,CASSLVQGGNSPLHF
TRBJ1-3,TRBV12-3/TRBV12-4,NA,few,TGTGCCAGCAGTGAGAGTCCGATTGGAAACACCATATATTTT,CASSESPIGNTIYF
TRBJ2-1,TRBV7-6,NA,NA,TGTGCCAGCAGCTTAGCGGGGGCGGGAGCGGTCAATGACCAGTTCTTC,CASSLAGAGAVNDQFF
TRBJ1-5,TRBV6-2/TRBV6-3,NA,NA,TGTGCCAGCCGGGTCCCTAATCAGCCCCAGCATTTT,CASRVPNQPQHF
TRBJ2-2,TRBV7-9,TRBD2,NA,TGTGCCAGCAGCTCGGGGACTAGCGGGAGTTCCGGGGAGCTGTTTTTT,CASSSGTSGSSGELFF
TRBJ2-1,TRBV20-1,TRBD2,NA,TGCAGTGCTCCTTTAAGCGGGAGGCCATACAATGAGCAGTTCTTC,CSAPLSGRPYNEQFF
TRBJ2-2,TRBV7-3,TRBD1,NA,TGTGCCAGCAGCTTTGAGGGGGCGTCCGGGGAGCTGTTTTTT,CASSFEGASGELFF
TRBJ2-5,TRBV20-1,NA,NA,TGCAGTGCTATTCGAGAGACCCAGTACTTC,CSAIRETQYF
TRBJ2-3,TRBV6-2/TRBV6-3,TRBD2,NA,TGTGCCAGCAGTTATGGGACTAGCGGGAGCTTCGCGCAGTATTTT,CASSYGTSGSFAQYF
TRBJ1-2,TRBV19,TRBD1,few,TGTGCCACCAGGCAGGGGCGCGGGACAGGGGACGGCTACACCTTC,CATRQGRGTGDGYTF
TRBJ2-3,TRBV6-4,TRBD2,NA,TGTGCCAGCAGTGACGGTTCGGGAGGATCTAGCACAGATACGCAGTATTTT,CASSDGSGGSSTDTQYF
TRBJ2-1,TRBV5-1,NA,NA,TGCGCCAGCACAGGCTGGGGTGGCAATGAGCAGTTCTTC,CASTGWGGNEQFF
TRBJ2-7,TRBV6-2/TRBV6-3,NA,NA,TGTGCCAGCAGTTACCTCTTGGAGGGAGGTTCCTACGAGCAGTACTTC,CASSYLLEGGSYEQYF
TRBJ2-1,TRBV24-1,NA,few,TGTGCCACCTCCGCAGGGTGGGTCAGGGGTGAGCAGTTCTTC,CATSAGWVRGEQFF
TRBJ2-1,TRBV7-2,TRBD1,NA,TGTGCCAGCAGCTTGGTATGGACAGGGAGGTTAAATGAGCAGTTCTTC,CASSLVWTGRLNEQFF
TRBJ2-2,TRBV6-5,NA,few,TGTGCCAGCAGTTACGGGGCCGGGGAGCTGTTTTTT,CASSYGAGELFF
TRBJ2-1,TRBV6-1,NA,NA,TGTGCCAGCAGTGGTAACCTTGGGAGGCTCTCCTACAATGAGCAGTTCTTC,CASSGNLGRLSYNEQFF
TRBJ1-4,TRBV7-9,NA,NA,TGTGCCAGCAGCTTAGCGGACACCCCACGGGAGAAACTGTTTTTT,CASSLADTPREKLFF